These T cell receptor beta chains were read from a single sample in a study of CD8+CD57+ T cells in acquired aplastic anemia. MiXCR was run by TCRdb on the reads, yielding one entry per CDR3 protein. The sample consists of 400,000 to 450,000 distinct CDR3 sequences, about 70% of them appearing once. The sample was sorted CD4+, CD8+, or CD8+CD57+ T cells (not recorded which) from PBMCs. Source of these receptors: a human donor in good health, serving as a control. CDR3s include the opening cysteine and the closing phenylalanine or tryptophan. A D gene is named only where the DNA matches it firmly. For some rows the clone size is stated as once, few or many, or as a class when expanded; others skip it.

>.|TRBV19|TRBJ2-1|many
CASTRGGTYNEQFF
TGTGCCAGTACGCGAGGCGGCACTTACAATGAGCAGTTCTTC
>.|TRBV20-1|TRBJ2-1|.
CSVVPATYAEQFF
TGCAGCGTTGTTCCAGCGACTTACGCTGAGCAGTTCTTC
>.|TRBV5-5|TRBJ2-7|.
CASSRIGNSYEQYF
TGTGCCAGCAGCAGAATCGGGAACTCCTACGAGCAGTACTTC
>TRBD2|TRBV5-1|TRBJ2-5|.
CASSPGGGQSQETQYF
TGTGCCAGCAGCCCGGGAGGAGGCCAGAGTCAAGAGACCCAGTACTTC
>.|TRBV11-2|TRBJ1-1|.
CASSLTLRENTEAFF
TGTGCCAGCAGCTTAACACTGCGGGAGAACACTGAAGCTTTCTTT
>.|TRBV15|TRBJ2-1|few
CATSRGGTDYNEQFF
TGTGCCACCAGCAGAGGAGGAACCGATTACAATGAGCAGTTCTTC
>TRBD1|TRBV24-1|TRBJ2-3|few
CATSDVGTGTDTQYF
TGTGCCACCAGTGACGTTGGGACAGGCACAGATACGCAGTATTTT
>.|TRBV5-6|TRBJ1-3|.
CASTTGATGAGNTIYF
TGTGCCAGTACTACTGGGGCAACGGGGGCTGGAAACACCATATATTTT
>.|TRBV14|TRBJ1-2|.
CASSLGRNAGNGYTF
TGTGCCAGCAGCTTAGGTAGGAACGCTGGGAATGGCTACACCTTC
>.|TRBV11-2|TRBJ1-4|.
CASSESYGYTFGSFF
.
>TRBD1|TRBV7-2|TRBJ1-2|many
CASRQPGQGAAEYGYTF
TGTGCCAGCCGCCAACCCGGGCAGGGGGCCGCTGAATATGGCTACACCTTC
>.|TRBV2|TRBJ1-2|once
CANQKGEGYTF
TGTGCCAACCAGAAAGGGGAAGGCTACACCTTC
>TRBD2|TRBV20-1|TRBJ2-3|.
CSLGSGAYTDTQYF
TGCAGTTTAGGGAGCGGGGCATACACAGATACGCAGTATTTT